These 24 T cell receptor beta chains came from one sample sequenced in a study of blood T cell repertoires in COVID-19. Produced via immunoSEQ multiplex PCR; TCRdb's table is partial and in-frame only. This sample has some 78,000 clones, with approximately 91% found just once. The specimen was peripheral blood. The receptors stem from a man aged 65 to 85 with active or convalescent COVID-19.

This clone appeared once. The rearrangement joins TRBV27 to TRBJ2-3, with 8 bases lining up with TRBD1. V shed 8 bases, J shed 6 bases, and the junction held 10 bases outside the gene matches. Germline V gene data show CDR1 as MNHEY and CDR2 as SMNVEV (reference sequence). This CDR3 spans 14 amino acids. The CDR3 region is CASSPQGVSDTQYF. In nucleotides, the CDR3 is TGTGCCAGCTCCCCACAGGGGGTCTCTGATACGCAGTATTTT.

This sequence joins TRBV18 and TRBJ1-4, with 8 bases lining up with TRBD1. CDR1 is KGHSH, CDR2 LQKENI, per germline. J was trimmed by 6 bases and V by 3 bases; bases with no gene match: 18. The CDR3 is 19 residues long. The CDR3 bases are TGTGCCAGCTCACCGTCGTTCAGGGCAGGGGGCAGCGATGATGAAAAACTGTTTTTT. Its protein is CASSPSFRAGGSDDEKLFF. Using reference TRBV18 and TRBJ1-4 for the parts outside the CDR3, the full variable domain is NAGVMQNPRHLVRRRGQEARLRCSPMKGHSHVYWYRQLPEEGLKFMVYLQKENIIDESGMPKERFSAEFPKEGPSILRIQQVVRGDSAAYFCASSPSFRAGGSDDEKLFFGSGTQLSVL.

This sequence joins TRBV3-1 (or the pseudogene TRBV3-2) and TRBJ1-2; D call uncertain. Trimming stripped 4 bases from V and 3 bases from J, with 15 bases between. This CDR3 is built from 15 residues. Looked up from germline, CDR1 is LGHDT and CDR2 is YNNKEL (reference sequence). Here the CDR3 DNA reads TGTGCCAGCAGCCTTTTTCGCGGGTGGGACTATGGCTACACCTTC. Protein product: CASSLFRGWDYGYTF.

The gene calls are TRBV11-2 and TRBJ2-3; TRBD2 aligns across 7 bases. The CDR3 is made up of 16 amino acids. The germline gives CDR1 SGHAT, CDR2 FQNNGV. The ends lost 5 bases at V and 2 bases at J; junction bases unmatched: 10. CDR3 region: CASSQAGNLATDTQYF. The CDR3 DNA reads as TGTGCCAGCAGCCAAGCGGGGAACCTGGCCACAGATACGCAGTATTTT.

This clone was counted a single time. The chain uses TRBV29-1 and TRBJ1-5, with 8 bases matching TRBD1. The junction had 11 bases not matched to a gene; V was cut back by 4 bases and J by 12 bases. CDR3 length: 13 amino acids. CDR1 SQVTM and CDR2 ANQGSEA come from the germline V gene. The CDR3 region is CSVVGQVPSVQHF. DNA for the CDR3: TGCAGCGTTGTGGGACAGGTTCCCTCCGTCCAGCATTTT.

The chain combines TRBV7-2 with TRBJ2-1; TRBD1 matches at 9 bases. Germline CDR1 reads SGHTA; CDR2 reads FQGNSA. There are 15 residues in the CDR3. With 1 base clipped from V and 8 bases from J, the junction kept 6 bases outside the gene matches. The CDR3 DNA reads as TGTGCCAGCAGCTTAGAACGGGACAGGGCGGATGAGCAGTTCTTC. This translates into CASSLERDRADEQFF.

This rearrangement joins TRBV30 to TRBJ1-1, with TRBD1 matching 9 bases. From germline, CDR1 is GTSNPN and CDR2 SVGIG (reference sequence). V shed 0 bases and J 4 bases; nucleotides not matched to a gene: 9. The length of the CDR3 is 16 residues. The DNA for the CDR3 is TGTGCCTGGAGTGTGGGACAGGGCAAAAGGGTCACTGAAGCTTTCTTT. It codes for CAWSVGQGKRVTEAFF. The variable domain in full, completed from reference TRBV30 and TRBJ1-1, reads SQTIHQWPATLVQPVGSPLSLECTVEGTSNPNLYWYRQAAGRGLQLLFYSVGIGQISSEVPQNLSASRPQDRQFILSSKKLLLSDSGFYLCAWSVGQGKRVTEAFFGQGTRLTVV.

This clone appeared a single time. The chain combines TRBV7-2 with TRBJ1-5, with D unclear. Germline CDR1 is SGHTA and CDR2 is FQGNSA. This CDR3 spans 14 amino acids. Trimming pared 1 base from V and 5 bases from J, leaving 9 bases between. CDR3 nucleotides: TGTGCCAGCAGCTTAGGTTCGAGTCATCAGCCCCAGCATTTT. Protein sequence: CASSLGSSHQPQHF. Filled out from reference TRBV7-2 and TRBJ1-5, the complete variable domain reads GAGVSQSPSNKVTEKGKDVELRCDPISGHTALYWYRQSLGQGLEFLIYFQGNSAPDKSGLPSDRFSAERTGGSVSTLTIQRTQQEDSAVYLCASSLGSSHQPQHFGDGTRLSIL.

The chain is built from TRBV18 and TRBJ2-5; D is uncertain. The germline V gene encodes CDR1 KGHSH and CDR2 LQKENI. The CDR3 is 14 residues long. The V gene lost 4 bases and the J gene lost 2 bases, with 11 bases spanning the gap. The CDR3 region is CASSRSRSQETQYF. CDR3 DNA sequence: TGTGCCAGCTCACGGTCGCGGAGTCAAGAGACCCAGTACTTC. Using reference TRBV18 and TRBJ2-5 for the parts outside the CDR3, the full variable domain is NAGVMQNPRHLVRRRGQEARLRCSPMKGHSHVYWYRQLPEEGLKFMVYLQKENIIDESGMPKERFSAEFPKEGPSILRIQQVVRGDSAAYFCASSRSRSQETQYFGPGTRLLVL.

There are a few counts of this clone. The chain is built from TRBV13 and TRBJ1-3, with no clear D. CDR1 is PRHDT and CDR2 is FYEKMQ in the germline V gene (reference sequence). V shed 0 bases and J shed 2 bases, with 11 bases lying between them. This CDR3 comprises 16 residues. The CDR3, as DNA: TGTGCCAGCAGCTTAGGGTTGGCATCAACTGGAAACACCATATATTTT. It is translated as CASSLGLASTGNTIYF.

The chain uses TRBV3-1 (or the pseudogene TRBV3-2) and TRBJ1-1, with a possible D match to TRBD1 (5 bases). The CDR3 is 16 amino acids. CDR1 LGHDT and CDR2 YNNKEL come from the germline V gene (reference sequence). V shed 4 bases and J shed 1 base, with 16 bases lying between them. The CDR3 region is CASSLGLDRGNTEAFF. CDR3 bases: TGTGCCAGCAGCCTCGGTTTGGATAGGGGGAACACTGAAGCTTTCTTT.

The rearrangement uses TRBV5-1 and TRBJ1-2, with D possibly being TRBD1 (5 bases). CDR1 is SGHRS and CDR2 is YFSETQ in the germline V gene. Trimming stripped 3 bases from V and 4 bases from J, with 22 bases between. This CDR3 region has 17 residues. As DNA, the CDR3 is TGCGCCAGCAGCTCGTCCCTTCCCTCCGGACAAGTCTATGGCTACACCTTC. Protein sequence: CASSSSLPSGQVYGYTF.

This sequence joins TRBV7-8 and TRBJ1-6; D is ambiguous. Germline assignment: CDR1 SGHVS and CDR2 FQNEAQ. V shed 6 bases and J shed 3 bases, with 6 bases lying between them. CDR3 length equals 13 residues. CDR3 in DNA: TGTGCCAGCAGTACAGACTATAATTCACCCCTCCACTTT. Translating it yields CASSTDYNSPLHF.

V and J are TRBV28 and TRBJ1-3, with 7 bases aligning to TRBD1. The junction had 16 bases not matched to a gene; V was cut back by 10 bases and J by 7 bases. The CDR3 is 15 amino acids. Germline V gene data show CDR1 as MDHEN and CDR2 as SYDVKM. For the CDR3, the DNA is TGTGCCACAATTCAATCGGGACAGCGCCGGAACACCATATATTTT. This encodes CATIQSGQRRNTIYF.

The chain recombines TRBV6-5 with TRBJ1-2; the D gene is possibly TRBD1 (5 bases). V lost 8 bases, J lost 2 bases, and 12 bases lay in between. The length of the CDR3 is 13 residues. Germline CDR1 MNHEY, CDR2 SVGAGI. CDR3 sequence: CASSPGHNYGYTF. For the CDR3, the DNA is TGTGCCAGCTCCCCAGGGCACAACTATGGCTACACCTTC.

This chain joins TRBV29-1 and TRBJ2-1; 7 nucleotides agree with TRBD1. The CDR3 is 14 residues long. Unmatched junction bases numbered 9, after V lost 6 bases and J lost 4 bases. The germline V gene encodes CDR1 SQVTM and CDR2 ANQGSEA. In DNA, the CDR3 is TGCAGCGTCAGCCGGGACAGAAAGTACAATGAGCAGTTCTTC. Residues: CSVSRDRKYNEQFF.

This sequence joins TRBV6-5 and TRBJ1-4; D not resolved. The V and J ends lost 5 bases and 7 bases respectively, with 14 bases between them. Germline V lookup: CDR1 MNHEY, CDR2 SVGAGI. The CDR3 sequence is 14 residues long. In DNA form, the CDR3 reads TGTGCCAGCAGTACACAGCCCTCAGGTGAAAAACTGTTTTTT. Amino acid sequence: CASSTQPSGEKLFF.

The genes are TRBV2 and TRBJ2-7; no definite D call. There are 14 residues in the CDR3. Germline CDR1 is SNHLY and CDR2 is FYNNEI. Between the trimmed V and J ends, which lost 10 bases and 0 bases, there was a span of 16 bases. CDR3 nucleotide sequence: TGTGCCACGAAGGCCAGGTATAGCTCCTACGAGCAGTACTTC. Its translation is CATKARYSSYEQYF.

This chain uses TRBV5-4 with TRBJ2-7; 7 bases are a match to TRBD1. Germline CDR1 SGHNT, CDR2 YYREEE (reference sequence). Germline trimming cut 2 bases from V and 2 bases from J; bases unmatched to any gene: 4. The CDR3 is 14 amino acids. In DNA, the CDR3 is TGTGCCAGCAGCTTACAGGGGATCGCCTACGAGCAGTACTTC. Translated, it gives CASSLQGIAYEQYF.

The rearrangement joins TRBV11-2 to TRBJ2-7; no firm D call. V was shortened by 5 bases and J by 3 bases, with 8 bases between the two germline ends. Germline V gene data show CDR1 as SGHAT and CDR2 as FQNNGV. This CDR3 is 12 amino acids long. This CDR3 reads CASSPGVYEQYF. CDR3 coding DNA: TGTGCCAGCAGCCCAGGTGTCTACGAGCAGTACTTC.

This chain's CDR3 is CASSQDRLNQPQHF. CDR3 nucleotide sequence: TGCGCCAGCAGCCAGGACAGGTTAAATCAGCCCCAGCATTTT. This sequence joins TRBV4-3 and TRBJ1-5; 7 bases align to TRBD1. The CDR3 sequence is 14 residues long. The trim removed 3 bases at V and 4 bases at J, leaving 3 bases unmatched. Germline lookup yields CDR1 LGHNA and CDR2 YSLEER.

The chain uses TRBV5-1 and TRBJ2-3; 8 bases fit TRBD2. V was clipped by 2 bases and J by 2 bases; unmatched bases: 4. The CDR3 runs to 15 residues. Germline-derived CDR1 and CDR2 are SGHRS and YFSETQ. CDR3: CASSFGAGDTDTQYF. The CDR3 DNA reads TGCGCCAGCAGCTTTGGAGCGGGGGACACAGATACGCAGTATTTT.

CDR3 protein: CASSLVGASSTYEQYF. The CDR3 DNA reads TGTGCCAGCAGCTTAGTAGGGGCGTCCAGCACCTACGAGCAGTACTTC. The chain is built from TRBV7-6 and TRBJ2-7; D is perhaps TRBD1 (5 bases). The CDR3 is made up of 16 amino acids. Trimming removed 1 base at V and 2 bases at J, with 15 bases between. The germline gives CDR1 SGHVS, CDR2 FNYEAQ.

The chain is built from TRBV7-3 and TRBJ2-1; possible D gene TRBD1, 5 bases. Germline CDR1 SGHTA, CDR2 FQGTGA. This CDR3 is 14 amino acids long. V lost 2 bases, J lost 3 bases, and 8 bases lay in between. CDR3 sequence (DNA): TGTGCCAGCAGCTTACAGGGAAGCTACAATGAGCAGTTCTTC. It encodes CASSLQGSYNEQFF. The whole variable domain, filled in from reference TRBV7-3 and TRBJ2-1, reads GAGVSQTPSNKVTEKGKYVELRCDPISGHTALYWYRQSLGQGPEFLIYFQGTGAADDSGLPNDRFFAVRPEGSVSTLKIQRTERGDSAVYLCASSLQGSYNEQFFGPGTRLTVL.